This T cell receptor (beta chain) was observed in a study of response to subunit inactivated influenza vaccine. TCRdb passed the RT-PCR reads through MiXCR, listing each CDR3 protein once. The sample contains 400,000 to 650,000 distinct CDR3 sequences, approximately 7.8% of which appear only once. This sequence originates from a man between 50 and 70 years old who received an inactivated influenza vaccine. The sequences come from PBMCs from blood, collected less than 30 months after vaccination.

In DNA, the CDR3 is TGCAGTGCTACCAAGGGGCGAGATAGCTCCTACGAGCAGTACTTC. It codes for CSATKGRDSSYEQYF. This sequence joins TRBV20-1 and TRBJ2-7; TRBD1 might be the D (5 bases). Germline V gene lookup returns CDR1 DFQATT and CDR2 SNEGSKA (reference sequence). This CDR3 comprises 15 residues. Deletions cut 4 bases from V and 0 bases from J, with 16 bases between.